This T cell receptor (beta chain) appears in the sequencing data of a study of monozygotic twins with inflammatory bowel disease. cDNA synthesis was performed in eight separate reactions for each sample. TCRalpha along with TCRbeta cDNA was subjected to two nested PCRs lasting about 15 and 9 cycles. After re-calling the 5' RACE reads, TCRdb lists one entry per CDR3 protein, DNA absent. The sample holds approximately 400,000 distinct CDR3 sequences. On this clonotype itself: Antigen specificity is unknown.

The CDR3 is made up of 12 amino acids. From germline, CDR1 is GTSNPN and CDR2 SVGIG (reference sequence). General observations from the study: Clonotype overlap with others was lower in IBD patients than in healthy twins, a difference that was greatest with disease activity.

The sample was blood. The genes are TRBV30 and TRBJ2-7; TCRdb designates TRBD1, a call that cannot be tested without DNA. The clonotype comes from a human donor with ulcerative colitis or Crohn's disease, or a healthy co-twin of an affected twin (not recorded which). This chain's CDR3 is CAWKDRGYEQYF.